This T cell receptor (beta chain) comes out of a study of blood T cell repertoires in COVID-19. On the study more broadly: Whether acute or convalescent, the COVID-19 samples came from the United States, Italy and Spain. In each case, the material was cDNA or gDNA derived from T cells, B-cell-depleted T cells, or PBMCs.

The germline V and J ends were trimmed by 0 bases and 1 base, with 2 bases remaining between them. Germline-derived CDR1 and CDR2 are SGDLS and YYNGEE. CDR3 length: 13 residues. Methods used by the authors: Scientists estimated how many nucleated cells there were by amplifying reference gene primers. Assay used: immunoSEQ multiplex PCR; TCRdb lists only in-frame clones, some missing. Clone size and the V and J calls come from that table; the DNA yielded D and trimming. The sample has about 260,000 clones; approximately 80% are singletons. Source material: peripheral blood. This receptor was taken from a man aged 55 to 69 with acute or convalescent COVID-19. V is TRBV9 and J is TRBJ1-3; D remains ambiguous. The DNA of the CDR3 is TGTGCCAGCAGCGTAGCGTCTGGAAACACCATATATTTT. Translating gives CASSVASGNTIYF.